The source of this TCR beta chain is a study of T cell responses to AZD1222 COVID-19 vaccine (dated by TCRdb to the early 2020s). For context, the study as a whole: AZD1222 recipients whose second dose came at about 4 weeks and those whose second dose came at about 12 weeks were combined into one group, since spike-specific TCR depth and breadth did not differ between the two schedules. Trial participants were enrolled into age subgroups of 18-55, 56-69 and 70-plus years, which contained roughly 140, 27 and 60 TCR-sequenced participants, respectively. TCR sequencing was performed for over 230 trial participants, of whom about 200 were given two doses of AZD1222 and some 26 were given two doses of MenACWY control vaccine. Points the paper makes about the study in general: Participants were mostly white British, with more females than males. The authors suggested clonal diversity may have been underestimated. Nearly half of unique spike-specific TCRs reportedly recognized epitopes outside regions mutated in the B.1.351 and B.1.1.7 variants. After two AZD1222 doses, both the breadth and the depth of spike-specific TCRs were significantly higher than at day 0 and than in MenACWY recipients. In the small 56-69-year group, the increase in depth fell short of significance, most likely because of low power. Because no day 14 peak-response samples were available, the repertoires could be characterized only after the peak T cell response. Vaccine-associated CD4 TCRs spanned the whole spike protein, with dominant responses in regions 160-218 and 743-854. Conclusions about previously exposed vaccinees were limited because only six AZD1222 recipients were SARS-CoV-2 seropositive at baseline.

The junction carries 9 bases between V and J, which are trimmed by 1 base and 1 base respectively. Reading the germline V gene gives CDR1 SGHVS and CDR2 FQNEAQ. The CDR3 has 15 amino acids, counting the end cysteine and phenylalanine. This entry keeps only the CDR3 DNA: 45 bases, framed from base 1. The time point label corresponds to: baseline before first vaccination. Samples from vaccinated people were obtained from the UK trials COV001 and COV002, which included a single-blind randomized controlled phase 2/3 trial of AZD1222 (ChAdOx1 nCoV-19) in healthy adults. For TCRbeta chain sequencing, PBMC samples were collected from trial participants at day 0 and at day 28 after the second dose. The CDR3 regions of human TCRbeta chains were analyzed by immunosequencing. The authors' analysis ran thus. Repertoire TCRs were matched against a reference library of SARS-CoV-2-specific TCRs generated with the MIRA antigen-specificity platform. Breadth was defined as the fraction of unique TCRs that were SARS-CoV-2-associated, and depth was defined as the fraction of total T cells that were SARS-CoV-2-associated. Using the MIRA data, each spike-specific TCR was mapped to the spike region that the TCR reacts to and placed in a CD4 or CD8 class. Log10-transformed breadth and depth values were compared by one-way ANOVA with Sidak's multiple comparisons tests. Not all clones reach the TCRdb copy of this immuneACCESS table, which keeps in-frame sequences only. Checked studies attribute under half of the gap to unresolved V genes and leave the rest unexplained. That table furnishes V, J and clone size, whereas the DNA furnished D and trimming. Present in this sample are 150,000 or so clones, just under 95% of which were seen just once. 5% of the sample is taken by the ten largest.

On this clone itself: Its antigen remains unidentified. No base quality values were provided; no much bigger clone lies one nucleotide off.

Sequenced here: peripheral blood, sampled on day 0 of AZD1222 vaccination. Recombination linked TRBV7-8 to TRBJ2-3; no D gene can be assigned with confidence. This TCR came from an adult in good health. The sequence in DNA is TGTGCCAGCAGCTTAGATACTTTCGGCACAGATACGCAGTATTTT. This translates into CASSLDTFGTDTQYF.